One TCR beta chain is described in this entry. MiXCR, applied by TCRdb to the RT-PCR reads, yields one record per CDR3 protein. The sample has around 700,000 distinct CDR3 sequences, about 14% seen once; the top ten hold 3.6%. The V gene lost 3 bases and the J gene lost 7 bases, with 10 bases spanning the gap. The V gene's germline CDR1 is MDHEN and CDR2 SYDVKM. This CDR3 has 13 amino acids. The J gene is TRBJ1-5, the V gene TRBV28; TRBD1 might be the D (5 bases). Sample: memory CD4+ T cells from blood. The origin of this receptor is a female donor in good health, serving as a healthy control. The CDR3 protein is CASSFWGSQPQHF. In nucleotides, the CDR3 is TGTGCCAGCAGTTTTTGGGGGAGCCAGCCCCAGCATTTT.